In its sample, the clone carrying this T cell receptor beta chain was seen a few times. Its antigen is as yet unknown. The CDR3 runs 16 residues. The V and J ends lost 4 bases and 4 bases, in that order; junction bases with no gene match: 9. Germline CDR1 SEHNR, CDR2 FQNEAQ (reference sequence). The sample originates from a study of T-cell reconstitution after alpha-beta-depleted transplantation in children. Whole-study results and caveats: Recipient T cells and thymic progenitors that survived were the source of the high TCRbeta diversity seen at day 60 in some patients.

It was with unique molecular identifiers that the TCRbeta library was prepared. TCRdb passed the PCR reads through MiXCR, listing each CDR3 protein once. This table has 450,000 to 550,000 distinct CDR3 sequences, about 10% appearing once. This specimen consisted of PBMCs, mostly from graft donor cells, obtained 180 days after TCRalphabeta/CD19-depleted stem cell transplant. This clonotype was sampled from a female patient between 2 and 10 years old who had a stem cell transplant for aplastic anemia, so the T cells may come from the graft donor. The rearrangement links TRBV7-9 to TRBJ2-3; 9 nucleotides align to TRBD1. CDR3 bases: TGTGCCAGCAGCTATCGGGACAGGGTTAGTGCAGATACGCAGTATTTT. Translation gives CASSYRDRVSADTQYF.